Below, one TCR beta chain is given with its context. The source of the sample is a study of blood T cells in healthy people across ages. Germline V gene lookup returns CDR1 SGHDT and CDR2 YYEEEE. Trimming at V came to 3 bases and at J to 4 bases, leaving 8 bases not matched to a gene. This CDR3 has 16 amino acids. Combining a sample-barcoded 5' primer with a J-beta primer mix, a second PCR ran for about 6 to 11 cycles. MiXCR was run by TCRdb on the 5' RACE reads, yielding one entry per CDR3 protein. The sample lists approximately 780,000 distinct CDR3 sequences; around 25% were seen once. These data also formed part of another study, on T cells of mothers and their children.

V is TRBV5-6 and J is TRBJ1-5; 9 bases are shared with TRBD1. Sequenced sample: blood. The TCR comes from a boy aged 5-17 years in good health. CDR3 residues: CASSSHRQGVNQPQHF. The CDR3 DNA follows: TGTGCCAGCAGCTCCCACCGACAGGGGGTGAATCAGCCCCAGCATTTT. Variable domain in full (rest from reference TRBV5-6 and TRBJ1-5): DAGVTQSPTHLIKTRGQQVTLRCSPKSGHDTVSWYQQALGQGPQFIFQYYEEEERQRGNFPDRFSGHQFPNYSSELNVNALLLGDSALYLCASSSHRQGVNQPQHFGDGTRLSIL.